The 28 T cell receptor beta chains below were found in one sample sequenced in a study of monozygotic twins with inflammatory bowel disease. TCRdb re-called the 5' RACE reads; one entry per CDR3 protein, DNA not given. This sample carries over 90,000 distinct CDR3 sequences, with approximately 2% going to the ten biggest clones. The sequencing input was blood. The origin of the receptors is a human donor with ulcerative colitis or Crohn's disease, or a healthy co-twin of an affected twin (not recorded which).

This chain joins TRBV24-1 and TRBJ2-1. The germline V gene encodes CDR1 KGHDR and CDR2 SFDVKD. The CDR3 covers 13 residues. CDR3: CATSDDIYNEQFF.

This rearrangement joins TRBV20-1 to TRBJ1-1; the TCRdb D gene call, TRBD1, has no DNA to confirm it. The CDR3 has 14 amino acids. Germline V gives CDR1 DFQATT, CDR2 SNEGSKA (reference sequence). The CDR3 region is CSADRTVMNTEAFF.

V usage is TRBV20-1 and J usage is TRBJ2-7; with no DNA, the TCRdb D assignment of TRBD2 cannot be verified. The CDR3 is 15 amino acids. Germline V gives CDR1 DFQATT, CDR2 SNEGSKA (reference sequence). CDR3 sequence: CSARVLAGGPYEQYF.

This chain uses TRBV20-1 with TRBJ2-2; TCRdb picks TRBD2, but there is no DNA to check that call. CDR3 size: 16 residues. CDR1 DFQATT and CDR2 SNEGSKA come from the germline V gene (reference sequence). CDR3 in amino acids: CSARDPGTVNTGELFF.

The chain employs TRBV7-6 and TRBJ2-7. The CDR3 consists of 13 residues. Germline loops: CDR1 SGHVS, CDR2 FNYEAQ. This chain's CDR3 is CASSLESTYEQYF.

V usage is TRBV7-9 and J usage is TRBJ2-5; TCRdb picks TRBD2, but there is no DNA to check that call. Germline CDR1 reads SEHNR; CDR2 reads FQNEAQ (reference sequence). The CDR3 sequence is 12 residues long. The CDR3 protein is CASSPLSETQYF.

J is TRBJ2-3 and V is TRBV12-3 or TRBV12-4; TCRdb's D gene call, TRBD2, goes unchecked for lack of DNA. This CDR3 is 15 amino acids long. CDR3 sequence: CASSTSGGRTDTQYF.

The rearrangement links TRBV20-1 to TRBJ1-2; TCRdb selects TRBD1, and the lack of DNA leaves this call unchecked. Germline-derived CDR1 and CDR2 are DFQATT and SNEGSKA (reference sequence). The CDR3 spans 13 residues. The CDR3 loop is CSATRDRDYGYTF.

V gene TRBV6-1 combines with J gene TRBJ1-4; TCRdb designates TRBD1, a call that cannot be tested without DNA. CDR1 is MNHNS, CDR2 SASEGT, per germline. The CDR3 length is 15 residues. This CDR3 is CASSRGTGADEKLFF.

The gene calls are TRBV29-1 and TRBJ2-7. This CDR3 is 13 amino acids long. Germline values: CDR1 SQVTM, CDR2 ANQGSEA. CDR3 amino acids: CSVAAGVIYEQYF.

The chain has TRBV12-3 or TRBV12-4 and TRBJ2-7. The CDR3 loop spans 13 amino acids. The CDR3 sequence is CATQSGGSYEQYF.

The genes are TRBV29-1 and TRBJ1-1. This CDR3 is 11 amino acids long. Per germline, CDR1 SQVTM and CDR2 ANQGSEA. The CDR3 sequence is CSALPTGEAFF.

This chain links TRBV4-3 with TRBJ1-2. Germline-derived CDR1 and CDR2 are LGHNA and YSLEER. The CDR3 consists of 19 residues. The CDR3 region is CASSQEILLDWEINYGYTF.

This sequence joins TRBV4-3 and TRBJ2-2. The CDR3 has 15 residues. Germline values: CDR1 LGHNA, CDR2 YSLEER. This CDR3 is CASSQDSSNTGELFF.

V usage is TRBV20-1 and J usage is TRBJ1-2; TCRdb returns TRBD1, unconfirmable since there is no DNA. Germline V lookup: CDR1 DFQATT, CDR2 SNEGSKA (reference sequence). The CDR3 contains 13 residues. This CDR3 reads CSASADPGIGYTF.

This CDR3 is CASSLVGRANEQFF. This chain connects TRBV5-4 to TRBJ2-1; TCRdb selects TRBD1, and the lack of DNA leaves this call unchecked. Germline values: CDR1 SGHNT, CDR2 YYREEE (reference sequence). This CDR3 is built from 14 residues.

V gene TRBV4-3 combines with J gene TRBJ2-7; TCRdb's assignment of TRBD2 cannot be checked, as there is no DNA. CDR1 and CDR2 (germline): LGHNA, YSLEER. The CDR3 spans 13 residues. The CDR3 region is CASSQPPGGEQYF.

This chain uses TRBV20-1 with TRBJ2-1; TCRdb designates TRBD1, a call that cannot be tested without DNA. CDR1 and CDR2 (germline): DFQATT, SNEGSKA (reference sequence). The CDR3 totals 13 residues. The CDR3: CSANQPTVNEQFF.

The rearrangement uses TRBV5-1 and TRBJ1-4. Germline V gives CDR1 SGHRS, CDR2 YFSETQ. CDR3 length equals 16 residues. This chain's CDR3 is CASSLAPSATNEKLFF.

The chain carries TRBV12-3 or TRBV12-4 and TRBJ2-3; as DNA is missing, the TRBD1 call by TCRdb cannot be tested. This CDR3 contains 14 residues. CDR3 in amino acids: CASSREQGIGTQYF.

The chain combines TRBV20-1 with TRBJ2-7; TCRdb's D gene call, TRBD1, goes unchecked for lack of DNA. CDR3 length: 12 amino acids. Germline V gene sequence: CDR1 DFQATT, CDR2 SNEGSKA (reference sequence). CDR3 sequence reads: CSAKHPAGEQYF.

The CDR3 region is CSTHWDRDNEQFF. The chain recombines TRBV29-1 with TRBJ2-1; TCRdb calls TRBD1, which cannot be checked without DNA. The germline V gene has CDR1 SQVTM and CDR2 ANQGSEA. The CDR3 spans 13 residues.

The V call is TRBV9, the J call TRBJ2-2; as DNA is missing, the TRBD1 call by TCRdb cannot be tested. The germline V gene encodes CDR1 SGDLS and CDR2 YYNGEE. This CDR3 contains 15 residues. CDR3: CASSGEDSTTGELFF.

The chain employs TRBV5-1 and TRBJ2-1; TCRdb designates TRBD1, a call that cannot be tested without DNA. The CDR3 is 14 residues long. Germline loops: CDR1 SGHRS, CDR2 YFSETQ. The CDR3 loop reads CASSRQAAYNEQFF.

This chain connects TRBV7-2 to TRBJ2-2; TCRdb selects TRBD1, and the lack of DNA leaves this call unchecked. The V gene's germline CDR1 is SGHTA and CDR2 FQGNSA. The CDR3 is 17 residues long. CDR3 sequence reads: CASSLVGQVANTGELFF. Looking up the rest from reference TRBV7-2 and TRBJ2-2 gives the full variable domain: GAGVSQSPSNKVTEKGKDVELRCDPISGHTALYWYRQSLGQGLEFLIYFQGNSAPDKSGLPSDRFSAERTGGSVSTLTIQRTQQEDSAVYLCASSLVGQVANTGELFFGEGSRLTVL.

The V call is TRBV29-1, the J call TRBJ2-1; the TCRdb call, TRBD1, lacks DNA for checking. The CDR3 has 16 residues. Germline loops: CDR1 SQVTM, CDR2 ANQGSEA. This chain's CDR3 is CSVEVGGPGGGRWQFF.

This chain joins TRBV5-6 and TRBJ2-7; lacking DNA, the TRBD2 call made by TCRdb goes unchecked. CDR1 is SGHDT, CDR2 YYEEEE, per germline. The CDR3 extends over 15 amino acids. The CDR3 spells CASSPRARGPYEQYF.

The V gene is TRBV7-9, the J gene TRBJ2-7. The CDR3 consists of 14 residues. From germline, CDR1 is SEHNR and CDR2 FQNEAQ (reference sequence). The CDR3 protein is CASSLGWYPHEQYF.